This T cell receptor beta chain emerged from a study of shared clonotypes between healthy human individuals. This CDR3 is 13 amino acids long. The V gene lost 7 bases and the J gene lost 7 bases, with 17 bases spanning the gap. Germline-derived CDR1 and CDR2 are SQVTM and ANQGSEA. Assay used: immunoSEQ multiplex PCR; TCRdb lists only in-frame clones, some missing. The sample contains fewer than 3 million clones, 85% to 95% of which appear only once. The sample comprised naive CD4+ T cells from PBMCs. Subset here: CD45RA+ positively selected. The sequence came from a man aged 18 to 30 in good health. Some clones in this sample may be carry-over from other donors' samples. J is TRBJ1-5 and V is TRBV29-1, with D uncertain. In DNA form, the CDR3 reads TGCAGCGCCACGGGCCCGGGAGGCCAGCCCCAGCATTTT. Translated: CSATGPGGQPQHF. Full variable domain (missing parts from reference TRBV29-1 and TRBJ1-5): SAVISQKPSRDICQRGTSLTIQCQVDSQVTMMFWYRQQPGQSLTLIATANQGSEATYESGFVIDKFPISRPNLTFSTLTVSNMSPEDSSIYLCSATGPGGQPQHFGDGTRLSIL.